The subject of this entry is one T cell receptor (beta chain). Generated by immunoSEQ multiplex PCR, the TCRdb table keeps only in-frame clones and is missing some. The profile covers almost 250,000 clones, with around nine tenths appearing a single time and roughly 1.6% taken by the ten largest. V lost 0 bases to trimming and J lost 5 bases; unmatched junction nucleotides: 10. The CDR3 consists of 18 residues. CDR1 and CDR2 from the germline V gene are MNHEY and SMNVEV (reference sequence). The data stem from a study of blood T cell repertoires in COVID-19. The origin of this receptor is a woman between 45 and 65 years old who had recovered from COVID-19. Sequenced: PBMCs or T cells enriched from blood (not recorded which). V and J are TRBV27 and TRBJ2-1, with TRBD2 identical over 10 bases. The DNA for the CDR3 is TGTGCCAGCAGTTTATCGAGGGTAGCGGGAGGCCTTAACAATGAGCAGTTCTTC. Encoded protein: CASSLSRVAGGLNNEQFF.